One sample yielded the 30 T cell receptor beta chains listed below, sequenced in a study of blood T cell repertoires in COVID-19. Only in-frame clones appear in the TCRdb table, and some are missing; sequencing was by immunoSEQ multiplex PCR. The top ten clones hold 1.5% to 2% of a sample with fewer than 110,000 clones, 75% to 90% of them seen once. Sequenced input: peripheral blood. These receptor sequences come from a woman in her 70s with active or convalescent COVID-19.

The chain is built from TRBV9 and TRBJ1-4; 9 bases are shared with TRBD1. Germline CDR1 is SGDLS and CDR2 is YYNGEE. The CDR3 extends over 15 amino acids. With 0 bases clipped from V and 8 bases from J, the junction kept 5 bases outside the gene matches. CDR3 amino acids: CASSVGGQGGEKLFF. DNA of the CDR3: TGTGCCAGCAGCGTAGGGGGACAGGGTGGCGAAAAACTGTTTTTT.

This chain uses TRBV19 with TRBJ1-1, with D possibly being TRBD1 (6 bases). Germline V lookup: CDR1 LNHDA, CDR2 SQIVND (reference sequence). This CDR3 is 14 amino acids long. V dropped 4 bases and J dropped 3 bases, with 12 bases sitting between them. The CDR3 nucleotides are TGTGCCAGTAGTACCGAACAGGGATACACTGAAGCTTTCTTT. Translated, it gives CASSTEQGYTEAFF.

The chain employs TRBV13 and TRBJ2-3, with 14 bases identical to TRBD2. CDR3 length equals 16 residues. V gave up 6 bases and J gave up 1 base; unmatched junction bases: 3. Germline values: CDR1 PRHDT, CDR2 FYEKMQ (reference sequence). The CDR3 region has the DNA TGTGCCAGCAGGACTAGCGGGAGGGAGGGCACAGATACGCAGTATTTT. Encoded protein: CASRTSGREGTDTQYF. The complete variable domain, with remaining parts taken from reference TRBV13 and TRBJ2-3, reads AAGVIQSPRHLIKEKRETATLKCYPIPRHDTVYWYQQGPGQDPQFLISFYEKMQSDKGSIPDRFSAQQFSDYHSELNMSSLELGDSALYFCASRTSGREGTDTQYFGPGTRLTVL.

The chain couples TRBV10-3 to TRBJ2-3; TRBD2 matches at 16 bases. Unmatched junction bases numbered 3, after V lost 4 bases and J lost 2 bases. The germline V gene encodes CDR1 ENHRY and CDR2 SYGVKD. This CDR3 spans 17 amino acids. The CDR3 DNA sequence: TGTGCCATCAGTGGAGGGACTAGCGGGGGGGACACAGATACGCAGTATTTT. It encodes CAISGGTSGGDTDTQYF.

The CDR3 DNA follows: TGTGCCAGCAGTTGGGACAGGAATCAGCCCCAGCATTTT. The encoded protein is CASSWDRNQPQHF. The chain couples TRBV27 to TRBJ1-5, with 8 bases identical to TRBD1. The CDR3 extends over 13 amino acids. Germline CDR1 MNHEY, CDR2 SMNVEV (reference sequence). The V gene end was trimmed by 4 bases and the J gene end by 4 bases; junction bases not matched to a gene: 0.

The rearrangement uses TRBV9 and TRBJ1-1; TRBD1 aligns across 9 bases. The CDR3 covers 14 residues. The J segment lost 0 bases and the V segment lost 3 bases, leaving 0 bases of the junction unmatched. Per the germline V gene, CDR1 is SGDLS and CDR2 is YYNGEE. DNA for the CDR3: TGTGCCAGCAGCGGACAGGGGGTGAACACTGAAGCTTTCTTT. This encodes CASSGQGVNTEAFF.

This chain uses TRBV28 with TRBJ2-7, with 10 bases aligning to TRBD2. V was clipped by 2 bases and J by 2 bases; unmatched bases: 6. CDR3 length: 16 amino acids. Germline assignment: CDR1 MDHEN and CDR2 SYDVKM. The CDR3 DNA reads as TGTGCCAGCAGTTTAGGGCGGACTAGCGGCACCTACGAGCAGTACTTC. It yields the protein CASSLGRTSGTYEQYF. Full variable domain (outside the CDR3, taken from reference TRBV28 and TRBJ2-7): DVKVTQSSRYLVKRTGEKVFLECVQDMDHENMFWYRQDPGLGLRLIYFSYDVKMKEKGDIPEGYSVSREKKERFSLILESASTNQTSMYLCASSLGRTSGTYEQYFGPGTRLTVT.

This clone was recorded a few times. V and J are TRBV7-2 and TRBJ1-5; TRBD1 is a possible D gene (5 bases). Germline V gives CDR1 SGHTA, CDR2 FQGNSA. Trimming left V 2 bases short and J 0 bases short, with 11 bases between. There are 16 residues in the CDR3. CDR3 in DNA: TGTGCCAGCAGCTTAATGGGGCCGGATAGCAATCAGCCCCAGCATTTT. Translating it yields CASSLMGPDSNQPQHF.

The V and J genes are TRBV28 and TRBJ1-5; weak D call: TRBD1 (6 bases). Germline CDR1 reads MDHEN; CDR2 reads SYDVKM. CDR3 size: 15 residues. Trimming took off 5 bases at V and 0 bases at J, with 11 bases between the two ends. CDR3 residues: CASSKDSYSNQPQHF. CDR3 nucleotides: TGTGCCAGCAGTAAGGACAGTTATAGCAATCAGCCCCAGCATTTT. Full variable domain (outside the CDR3, taken from reference TRBV28 and TRBJ1-5): DVKVTQSSRYLVKRTGEKVFLECVQDMDHENMFWYRQDPGLGLRLIYFSYDVKMKEKGDIPEGYSVSREKKERFSLILESASTNQTSMYLCASSKDSYSNQPQHFGDGTRLSIL.

The rearrangement joins TRBV4-1 to TRBJ2-3; the D is unclear. Trimming cost V 1 base and J 5 bases, with 10 bases left between them. The CDR3 is made up of 14 amino acids. Germline lookup yields CDR1 MGHRA and CDR2 YSYEKL. The CDR3 DNA is TGCGCCAGCAGCCAAGTTAACTCCGTAGATACGCAGTATTTT. Its protein is CASSQVNSVDTQYF.

The V and J genes are TRBV11-3 and TRBJ1-1; D perhaps matches TRBD1 (5 bases). V was cut by 0 bases and J by 0 bases, with 8 bases left in between. The CDR3 contains 15 residues. Germline V CDR1 and CDR2: SGHNT, YENEEA. The CDR3 DNA sequence: TGTGCCAGCAGCTTAGATAGGGGAATGAACACTGAAGCTTTCTTT. As protein: CASSLDRGMNTEAFF.

The chain joins TRBV7-9 to TRBJ2-5; D perhaps matches TRBD1 (5 bases). V was clipped by 1 base and J by 1 base, with 10 bases between them. CDR1 SEHNR and CDR2 FQNEAQ come from the germline V gene (reference sequence). The CDR3 extends over 15 amino acids. The CDR3, as DNA: TGTGCCAGCAGCTTAGGGGGCCCGGCCCAAGAGACCCAGTACTTC. As protein: CASSLGGPAQETQYF.

J is TRBJ2-7 and V is TRBV27; 8 bases are a match to TRBD2. This CDR3 region has 15 residues. Germline-derived CDR1 and CDR2 are MNHEY and SMNVEV (reference sequence). The V gene end was trimmed by 2 bases and the J gene end by 4 bases; junction bases not matched to a gene: 7. The CDR3 here is CASSLTGGSYYEQYF. Here the CDR3 DNA reads TGTGCCAGCAGTTTAACGGGAGGGTCCTATTACGAGCAGTACTTC.

The chain combines TRBV28 with TRBJ1-1, with D uncertain. The V gene's germline CDR1 is MDHEN and CDR2 SYDVKM. V was shortened by 10 bases and J by 1 base, with 7 bases between the two germline ends. This CDR3 contains 11 residues. This CDR3 reads CATGGNTEAFF. For the CDR3, the DNA is TGTGCCACCGGTGGGAACACTGAAGCTTTCTTT. The full variable domain, completed using reference TRBV28 and TRBJ1-1, is DVKVTQSSRYLVKRTGEKVFLECVQDMDHENMFWYRQDPGLGLRLIYFSYDVKMKEKGDIPEGYSVSREKKERFSLILESASTNQTSMYLCATGGNTEAFFGQGTRLTVV.

The chain is built from TRBV4-2 and TRBJ1-1, with D uncertain. Germline values: CDR1 LGHNA, CDR2 YNFKEQ. This CDR3 comprises 14 residues. V lost 3 bases, J lost 1 base, and 9 bases lay in between. CDR3 sequence: CASSHREKNTEAFF. The CDR3 nucleotides are TGTGCCAGCAGCCATCGTGAGAAGAACACTGAAGCTTTCTTT.

This chain links TRBV4-3 with TRBJ2-1; 10 nucleotides align to TRBD2. The V segment lost 1 base and the J segment 3 bases; nucleotides outside the gene matches: 3. CDR3 size: 16 residues. Germline CDR1 and CDR2: LGHNA and YSLEER. CDR3 amino acids: CASSQGASGSYNEQFF. Written as DNA, the CDR3 is TGCGCCAGCAGCCAAGGAGCTAGCGGGAGCTACAATGAGCAGTTCTTC.

The V and J genes are TRBV29-1 and TRBJ2-3, with 7 nucleotides matching TRBD2. Germline CDR1 reads SQVTM; CDR2 reads ANQGSEA. V was clipped by 8 bases and J by 0 bases; unmatched bases: 8. The CDR3 loop spans 14 amino acids. For the CDR3, the DNA is TGCAGCCTAAGAGCGGGATCTAGCACAGATACGCAGTATTTT. Its protein product is CSLRAGSSTDTQYF.

V gene TRBV11-2 combines with J gene TRBJ2-7; D remains unclear. Germline V CDR1 and CDR2: SGHAT, FQNNGV. Trimming left V 0 bases short and J 2 bases short, with 5 bases between. This CDR3 contains 13 residues. CDR3 coding DNA: TGTGCCAGCAGCTTAGACAGGCCCTACGAGCAGTACTTC. Its protein product is CASSLDRPYEQYF.

The chain employs TRBV6-6 and TRBJ1-5, with D unresolved. Germline V gene lookup returns CDR1 MNHNY and CDR2 SVGAGI (reference sequence). V was cut by 6 bases and J by 1 base, with 19 bases left in between. This CDR3 has 17 amino acids. The CDR3 reads CASSRSRRNTSNQPQHF. The DNA of the CDR3 is TGTGCCAGCAGCCGATCGAGGCGGAACACCAGCAATCAGCCCCAGCATTTT.

This clone was counted between two and nine times. This rearrangement joins TRBV2 to TRBJ2-1; 10 nucleotides align to TRBD2. Germline V CDR1 and CDR2: SNHLY, FYNNEI. Trimming removed 5 bases from V and 1 base from J; junction bases left unmatched: 5. The CDR3 covers 16 residues. The chain's CDR3 is CASSIAGGGSYNEQFF. CDR3 coding DNA: TGTGCCAGCAGTATAGCGGGAGGAGGTTCCTACAATGAGCAGTTCTTC.

V and J are TRBV5-1 and TRBJ1-2; TRBD1 aligns across 9 bases. J gave up 0 bases and V 4 bases, and 7 bases lay outside the gene matches. The CDR3 runs to 16 residues. From germline, CDR1 is SGHRS and CDR2 YFSETQ. Here the CDR3 reads CASSRPGQGTNYGYTF. For the CDR3, the DNA is TGCGCCAGCAGCAGACCGGGACAGGGAACTAACTATGGCTACACCTTC.

The V gene is TRBV15, the J gene TRBJ2-3, with TRBD2 matching 13 bases. The CDR3 is 17 residues long. Germline V lookup: CDR1 LNHNV, CDR2 YYDKDF (reference sequence). The V gene end was trimmed by 3 bases and the J gene end by 3 bases; junction bases not matched to a gene: 6. CDR3 sequence reads: CATSRGGTSGNTDTQYF. The CDR3 coding sequence is TGTGCCACCAGCAGGGGAGGGACTAGCGGGAATACAGATACGCAGTATTTT.

The CDR3 sequence is CASSSSSGSSYEQYF. DNA for the CDR3: TGTGCCAGCAGCTCGTCTAGCGGGAGCTCCTACGAGCAGTACTTC. The chain carries TRBV7-2 and TRBJ2-7, with 10 bases lining up with TRBD2. With V trimmed by 4 bases and J by 0 bases, 3 bases remained unmatched. Germline loops: CDR1 SGHTA, CDR2 FQGNSA. The CDR3 is made up of 15 amino acids. Based on the CDR3 plus reference TRBV7-2 and TRBJ2-7, the full variable domain is GAGVSQSPSNKVTEKGKDVELRCDPISGHTALYWYRQSLGQGLEFLIYFQGNSAPDKSGLPSDRFSAERTGGSVSTLTIQRTQQEDSAVYLCASSSSSGSSYEQYFGPGTRLTVT.

This chain joins TRBV30 and TRBJ2-5; D unclear. Germline V gene sequence: CDR1 GTSNPN, CDR2 SVGIG (reference sequence). Trimming stripped 2 bases from V and 5 bases from J, with 12 bases between. The CDR3 spans 13 residues. The CDR3 here is CAWSTQSGETQYF. The CDR3 DNA sequence: TGTGCCTGGAGTACCCAGTCCGGGGAGACCCAGTACTTC.

This rearrangement joins TRBV5-8 to TRBJ2-4, with D possibly TRBD2 on 6 matching bases. The CDR3 runs 13 residues. Trimming stripped 0 bases from V and 8 bases from J, with 9 bases between. Per germline, CDR1 SGHTS and CDR2 YDEGEE. The CDR3 spells CASSLAGTYIQYF. For the CDR3, the DNA is TGTGCCAGCAGCTTGGCCGGGACTTACATTCAGTACTTC.

With respect to this clone: At one boundary the junction diverges from the germline segment, which might be a read error. The chain carries TRBV7-7 and TRBJ2-2; 9 positions match TRBD2. The CDR3 spans 16 residues. Germline V gives CDR1 SSHAT, CDR2 FNYEAQ (reference sequence). This CDR3 is CASSLVGSGGAGELFF. CDR3 bases: TGTGCTAGCAGCTTAGTTGGTAGCGGGGGAGCCGGGGAGCTGTTTTTT. Together with reference TRBV7-7 and TRBJ2-2, the CDR3 gives the full variable domain: GAGVSQSPRYKVTKRGQDVTLRCDPISSHATLYWYQQALGQGPEFLTYFNYEAQPDKSGLPSDRFSAERPEGSISTLTIQRTEQRDSAMYRCASSLVGSGGAGELFFGEGSRLTVL.

The gene calls are TRBV28 and TRBJ1-2, with no clear D. The V and J ends lost 5 bases and 1 base respectively, with 5 bases between them. The CDR3 runs to 12 residues. Germline V gene sequence: CDR1 MDHEN, CDR2 SYDVKM. CDR3 sequence (DNA): TGTGCCAGCAGTCCCCGTAACTATGGCTACACCTTC. It codes for CASSPRNYGYTF.

The CDR3 region has the DNA TGTGCCAGCAGCCCGGGACAGGGGGCGCGAGCCGGGGAGCTGTTTTTT. Its translation: CASSPGQGARAGELFF. The gene calls are TRBV5-6 and TRBJ2-2; 12 nucleotides align to TRBD1. The CDR3 totals 16 residues. Trimming removed 4 bases from V and 6 bases from J; junction bases left unmatched: 7. Germline CDR1 is SGHDT and CDR2 is YYEEEE.

The gene calls are TRBV5-8 and TRBJ1-2, with D maybe TRBD1 (6 bases). This CDR3 spans 14 amino acids. The V end was cut by 2 bases, the J end by 2 bases, with 10 bases between. CDR1 is SGHTS, CDR2 YDEGEE, per germline. CDR3 nucleotide sequence: TGTGCCAGCAGCTTTTATACAGGGAACTATGGCTACACCTTC. Its translation: CASSFYTGNYGYTF.

The chain couples TRBV7-2 to TRBJ2-7; 13 nucleotides match TRBD2. CDR1 is SGHTA, CDR2 FQGNSA, per germline. The CDR3 is 15 amino acids. Trimming at V came to 0 bases and at J to 6 bases, leaving 2 bases not matched to a gene. CDR3 residues: CASSLAGTSGTEQYF. The CDR3 DNA follows: TGTGCCAGCAGCTTAGCCGGGACTAGCGGGACCGAGCAGTACTTC.